This entry concerns a single T cell receptor beta chain. The antigen remains unidentified. The sample comes from a study of graft-versus-host responses after intestinal transplantation. Study in general: Among the recipients, all got anti-thymocyte globulin induction and then tacrolimus and steroids for two to four years. Overall study findings and caveats: An association linked early post-transplant HvG declines with peak circulating GvH clone levels. Patients who carried graft-donor T cell macrochimerism also had high graft-versus-host to host-versus-graft clonal ratios in their allografts. In recipient marrow, GvH clones were found, and some appeared first in ileum or blood.

This CDR3 has 17 residues. V gave up 3 bases and J gave up 7 bases; unmatched junction bases: 15. CDR1 and CDR2 (germline): SGDLS, YYNGEE. The table came from immunoSEQ multiplex PCR; TCRdb's copy has only in-frame clones and leaves some out. Of about 90,000 clones listed, 80% to 95% were seen once; the top ten hold 0.3%. This receptor was obtained from a human donor who received an intestinal transplant. The sample consisted of unstimulated CD4+ T cells sorted from spleen or lymph node cells, taken before intestinal transplant. The chain combines TRBV9 with TRBJ2-5; TRBD1 matches at 10 bases. This CDR3 is CASSAPRGQGLRGTQYF. The DNA for the CDR3 is TGTGCCAGCAGCGCCCCCCGGGGACAGGGGCTGAGGGGGACCCAGTACTTC.